A selection of T cell receptor beta chains follows, all from one sample in a study of technical replicates of blood from a few donors. Clones were sequenced by immunoSEQ multiplex PCR, and TCRdb holds only the in-frame ones, with some missing. The sample lists over 70,000 clones, about 94% occurring once. The sequenced material came from T cells isolated from PBMCs. The receptors were gathered from a human donor in good health. Both conserved end residues are part of each CDR3. D genes are given only for firm matches. Only some rows state a clone size, as once, few, many or a class for expanded clones.

J: TRBJ2-2
D: -
size: -
V: TRBV5-1
CDR3: CASSLEGGLSGELFF
DNA: TGCGCCAGCAGCTTGGAAGGGGGTCTGTCCGGGGAGCTGTTTTTT

J: TRBJ2-1
D: -
size: -
V: TRBV2
CDR3: CASREITGKGQQFF
DNA: TGTGCCAGCAGAGAGATCACAGGGAAAGGTCAGCAGTTCTTC

J: TRBJ2-7
D: TRBD2
size: -
V: TRBV11-2
CDR3: CASSLGLESYEQYF
DNA: TGTGCCAGCAGCCTCGGACTAGAAAGCTACGAGCAGTACTTC

J: TRBJ2-3
D: -
size: -
V: TRBV9
CDR3: CASSVEAASTDTQYF
DNA: TGTGCCAGCAGCGTAGAAGCGGCTAGCACAGATACGCAGTATTTT

J: TRBJ2-3
D: TRBD1
size: -
V: TRBV19
CDR3: CASSSGTGGSTDTQYF
DNA: TGTGCCAGTAGTTCTGGGACAGGGGGTAGCACAGATACGCAGTATTTT

J: TRBJ2-1
D: TRBD2
size: -
V: TRBV11-2
CDR3: CASTSGINEQFF
DNA: TGTGCCAGCACCAGCGGGATAAATGAGCAGTTCTTC

J: TRBJ2-5
D: -
size: -
V: TRBV10-3
CDR3: CAISESEWEKQEEETQYF
DNA: TGTGCCATCAGTGAGTCGGAGTGGGAGAAGCAGGAAGAAGAGACCCAGTACTTC

J: TRBJ1-1
D: -
size: few
V: TRBV19
CDR3: CASNSGPGNTEAFF
DNA: TGTGCCAGTAACAGTGGTCCGGGAAACACTGAAGCTTTCTTT

J: TRBJ2-1
D: TRBD2
size: -
V: TRBV30
CDR3: CAWSVSLAGYNEQFF
DNA: TGTGCCTGGAGTGTATCTCTAGCGGGCTACAATGAGCAGTTCTTC

J: TRBJ1-1
D: TRBD1
size: once
V: TRBV6-1
CDR3: CASSEPGQGNTEAFF
DNA: TGTGCCAGCAGTGAACCGGGACAGGGGAACACTGAAGCTTTCTTT

J: TRBJ2-2
D: -
size: -
V: TRBV10-3
CDR3: CAIQGTGELFF
DNA: TGTGCCATCCAGGGCACCGGGGAGCTGTTTTTT

J: TRBJ2-3
D: TRBD1
size: -
V: TRBV4-1
CDR3: CASSQEHGQGVPDTQYF
DNA: TGCGCCAGCAGCCAAGAACACGGTCAGGGGGTGCCAGATACGCAGTATTTT

J: TRBJ1-2
D: -
size: -
V: TRBV6-1
CDR3: CASKTLEGIYGYTF
DNA: TGTGCCAGCAAGACCTTAGAGGGAATTTATGGCTACACCTTC

J: TRBJ2-3
D: TRBD2
size: -
V: TRBV29-1
CDR3: CSVGPEAGAGDTQYF
DNA: TGCAGCGTCGGTCCGGAAGCGGGAGCGGGAGATACGCAGTATTTT

J: TRBJ1-1
D: -
size: -
V: TRBV9
CDR3: CASSASPAAGTEAFF
DNA: TGTGCCAGCAGCGCAAGCCCGGCCGCGGGGACTGAAGCTTTCTTT

J: TRBJ2-7
D: TRBD2
size: -
V: TRBV18
CDR3: CASSPTGGGSYEQYF
DNA: TGTGCCAGCTCACCGACGGGAGGGGGTAGCTACGAGCAGTACTTC

J: TRBJ1-1
D: -
size: -
V: TRBV6-6
CDR3: CASSSLMNTEAFF
DNA: TGTGCCAGCAGTTCCCTTATGAACACTGAAGCTTTCTTT

J: TRBJ2-5
D: -
size: -
V: TRBV27
CDR3: CASSFIQRMKETQYF
DNA: TGTGCCAGCAGTTTTATTCAGCGAATGAAAGAGACCCAGTACTTC

J: TRBJ2-1
D: -
size: -
V: TRBV29-1
CDR3: CSVYWTRAYNEQFF
DNA: TGCAGCGTTTATTGGACGCGGGCCTACAATGAGCAGTTCTTC